This T cell receptor (beta chain) came from a study of cytomegalovirus exposure and HLA in healthy donors. Findings and limits, study-wide: V- and J-gene trimming in TCR beta was tied to a missense DCLRE1C variant by an analysis performed later. The classifier, whose performance was assessed in both the original and validation cohorts, reportedly diagnosed cytomegalovirus status with high specificity and sensitivity. Rare TCR sequences dominated, though some public TCRs recurred in many donors. CMV serostatus was the sole immune exposure data available.

Germline values: CDR1 MNHEY, CDR2 SVGAGI. The CDR3 has 14 amino acids. V was clipped by 4 bases and J by 8 bases, with 15 bases between them. Concerning this clone: The target antigen is unknown.

The primer mix had 60 Vbeta and 13 Jbeta primers. Repertoires were generated with immunoSEQ multiplex PCR, while TCRdb's copy carries only in-frame clones and drops some. The data hold about 160,000 clones, with approximately 80% observed a single time. This sequence joins TRBV6-5 and TRBJ2-1, with a possible D match to TRBD1 (6 bases). The clonotype originates from a man in his forties or fifties in good health and CMV-seropositive. Sequences were obtained from PBMCs. The CDR3 region has the DNA TGTGCCAGCAGTTGGTTTCGAACAGGGTATGAGCAGTTCTTC. It translates to CASSWFRTGYEQFF.